The TCR beta chain described here comes from a study of T cells in Graves' hyperthyroidism and ophthalmopathy. Regarding this clonotype: Antigen unknown.

Per germline, CDR1 DFQATT and CDR2 SNEGSKA (reference sequence). The CDR3 loop spans 14 amino acids. Trimming stripped 6 bases from V and 4 bases from J, with 15 bases between. The CDR3 regions of TCR beta were amplified from RNA transcripts. Initially, a first-round RT-PCR of the TCR CDR3 employed the HTBI primer set. TCRdb redid the calling of the multiplex PCR reads with MiXCR, one entry per CDR3 protein. The data contain 500,000 to 800,000 distinct CDR3 sequences, roughly 45% of them singletons. Every diagnosis used clinical symptoms, serum thyroxine and TRAb, thyroid ultrasound and orbital computed tomography. Whole-study results and caveats: Researchers found most expanded thyroid clonotypes above 0.001 in blood as well.

Material for sequencing was peripheral blood or thyroid tissue (not recorded which). The chain carries TRBV20-1 and TRBJ1-4; the D is unclear. The TCR was taken from an adult man with Graves' disease, either hyperthyroidism or ophthalmopathy (not recorded which). CDR3 DNA sequence: TGCAGTGCAAGGAGCCGGTCAGATAATGAAAAACTGTTTTTT. This gives the protein CSARSRSDNEKLFF.